The clone carrying this T cell receptor beta chain was seen ten or more times. Its antigen is not identified. CDR3-region Arm-PCR and iRepertoire HTBI primers produced the TCR beta libraries. TCRdb fed the multiplex PCR reads into MiXCR, producing one record per CDR3 protein. This table holds approximately 360,000 distinct CDR3 sequences, roughly 24% found once. V trimming: 6 bases; J trimming: 3 bases; junction bases outside the gene matches: 12. The CDR3 runs 18 residues. Looked up from germline, CDR1 is MNHEY and CDR2 is SMNVEV (reference sequence). This entry is derived from a study of regulatory T cells in long-lasting Graves disease. As for the study in general: Over 5 years of antithyroid drugs with positive TSH receptor antibodies was taken to mean persistent Graves' disease. Study conclusions and caveats: The number of shared public clonotypes was higher in persistent patients (around 2,500) than new patients (966). TRBV28, TRBJ1-2 and TRBJ2-5 were favored in persistent disease.

Documented time point: persistent/refractory GD, antithyroid drugs over 5 years with positive TRAb. Extracted RNA from PBMCs served as the source of the TCR library. American Thyroid Association guidelines defined how Graves' disease was diagnosed. The V and J genes are TRBV27 and TRBJ2-7, with 15 bases fitting TRBD2. The sample was peripheral blood mononuclear cells (PBMCs), taken when the disease was refractory, from a patient treated with antithyroid drugs. The origin of this receptor is a woman in her thirties or forties with Graves disease. Written as DNA, the CDR3 is TGTGCCAGCAGCCGGGGGACTAGCGGGAGGCCGCTCTACTACGAGCAGTACTTC. Translating it yields CASSRGTSGRPLYYEQYF.